The present T cell receptor beta chain was sequenced within a study of OX40 agonist ivuxolimab in advanced cancers. Study at large: The drug used for patients, ivuxolimab, was an agonistic anti-OX40 (CD134) antibody. Those enrolled were approximately 87% male, with a mean age of around 57 years and ages from roughly 20 to 90. People in dose escalation had one of these cancers: hepatocellular carcinoma, melanoma, renal cell or head and neck cancer. General study findings and limits: Expansion of clones was among the lowest in partial responders at 0.1-3.0 mg/kg.

With regard to this clone: The antigen is undetermined.

Clones were sequenced by immunoSEQ multiplex PCR, and TCRdb holds only the in-frame ones, with some missing. The sample contains over 80,000 clones, about 93% of which appear only once. J lost 4 bases, V lost 0 bases, and 6 bases had no gene match. The CDR3 is made up of 15 amino acids. The germline V gene has CDR1 MNHNY and CDR2 SVGAGI (reference sequence). The receptor's source is an adult with an advanced solid tumor such as melanoma, head and neck, liver or kidney cancer. This sequence joins TRBV6-6 and TRBJ2-7, with 7 positions matching TRBD1. This specimen was CD4+ or CD8+ T cells sorted from blood, taken in a trial of the OX40 agonist ivuxolimab. In DNA, the CDR3 is TGTGCCAGCAGTTACTCTTACAGGGGTGATTACGAGCAGTACTTC. It is translated as CASSYSYRGDYEQYF.